The 7 T cell receptor beta chains in this list originate from one sample, sequenced in a study of CD8+CD57+ T cells in acquired aplastic anemia. For CDR3 and TCR beta VDJ profiling, genomic DNA was the template used. Each CDR3 protein gets one entry after TCRdb re-called the reads with MiXCR. The sample has about 470,000 distinct CDR3 sequences, under 40% seen once. Previously, flow cytometry had revealed CD8+CD57+ cell expansion in the patients chosen for sequencing. The sample consisted of sorted CD4+, CD8+, or CD8+CD57+ T cells (not recorded which) from PBMCs. These receptors all stem from a human donor with aplastic anemia.

This clonotype was detected many times. This sequence joins TRBV20-1 and TRBJ1-5; possibly TRBD1 for D (6 bases). CDR1 and CDR2 from the germline V gene are DFQATT and SNEGSKA (reference sequence). There are 18 residues in the CDR3. The V and J ends lost 0 bases and 2 bases respectively, with 20 bases between them. The CDR3 DNA is TGCAGTGCTAGAGATAGAGTAGCGGGGGCGAGAGGCAATCAGCCCCAGCATTTT. It codes for CSARDRVAGARGNQPQHF.

The chain is built from TRBV12-3 or TRBV12-4 and TRBJ2-2; a possible D gene is TRBD1 (5 bases). Trimming took 5 bases from V and 1 from J, leaving 17 bases between them. The CDR3 runs 17 residues. CDR3 DNA sequence: TGTGCCAGCAGTCACGTAGGGGTCCACAAGAACACCGGGGAGCTGTTTTTT. Translating it yields CASSHVGVHKNTGELFF.

This clonotype occurred a few times. The rearrangement uses TRBV28 and TRBJ2-3, with TRBD2 matching 7 bases. Germline values: CDR1 MDHEN, CDR2 SYDVKM. The CDR3 is made up of 15 amino acids. Trimming took 2 bases from V and 4 from J; bases not matched to a gene: 6. The CDR3 DNA reads TGTGCCAGCAGTTTAATGGGGGGAGGGGCAGATACGCAGTATTTT. Translating gives CASSLMGGGADTQYF. The entire variable domain, with the rest obtained from reference TRBV28 and TRBJ2-3, is as follows: DVKVTQSSRYLVKRTGEKVFLECVQDMDHENMFWYRQDPGLGLRLIYFSYDVKMKEKGDIPEGYSVSREKKERFSLILESASTNQTSMYLCASSLMGGGADTQYFGPGTRLTVL.

This clonotype was counted only a few times. The chain couples TRBV30 to TRBJ2-1; 7 nucleotides align to TRBD1. V shed 0 bases, J shed 6 bases, and the junction held 8 bases outside the gene matches. The CDR3 covers 15 residues. Germline V gene data show CDR1 as GTSNPN and CDR2 as SVGIG (reference sequence). The CDR3 region has the DNA TGTGCCTGGAGTGTAGGAAGGGGGCGGGTCAATGAGCAGTTCTTC. This codes for CAWSVGRGRVNEQFF.

The V and J genes are TRBV10-3 and TRBJ1-2; D call uncertain. Trimming shortened V by 4 bases and J by 2 bases, and 8 bases separated the two germline ends. Germline-derived CDR1 and CDR2 are ENHRY and SYGVKD. CDR3 size: 13 residues. The CDR3 loop reads CAISVEENYGYTF. As DNA, the CDR3 is TGTGCCATCAGTGTAGAGGAGAACTATGGCTACACCTTC.

The V and J genes are TRBV2 and TRBJ2-5; D perhaps matches TRBD2 (5 bases). Germline values: CDR1 SNHLY, CDR2 FYNNEI. The ends were cut back, 4 bases at V and 4 bases at J, with 16 bases in the middle. The CDR3 contains 15 residues. The CDR3 DNA follows: TGTGCCAGCAGTGTCTTACTATTTGGAGGAGAGACCCAGTACTTC. Translation: CASSVLLFGGETQYF. Together with reference TRBV2 and TRBJ2-5, the CDR3 gives the full variable domain: EPEVTQTPSHQVTQMGQEVILRCVPISNHLYFYWYRQILGQKVEFLVSFYNNEISEKSEIFDDQFSVERPDGSNFTLKIRSTKLEDSAMYFCASSVLLFGGETQYFGPGTRLLVL.

In this sample, this clonotype turned up many times. The rearrangement joins TRBV12-3 or TRBV12-4 to TRBJ1-5; D call uncertain. The V and J ends lost 2 bases and 11 bases respectively, with 10 bases between them. This CDR3 has 12 residues. The CDR3 DNA sequence: TGTGCCAGCAGTTTAAAACCCCAAACCCAGCATTTT. It encodes CASSLKPQTQHF.